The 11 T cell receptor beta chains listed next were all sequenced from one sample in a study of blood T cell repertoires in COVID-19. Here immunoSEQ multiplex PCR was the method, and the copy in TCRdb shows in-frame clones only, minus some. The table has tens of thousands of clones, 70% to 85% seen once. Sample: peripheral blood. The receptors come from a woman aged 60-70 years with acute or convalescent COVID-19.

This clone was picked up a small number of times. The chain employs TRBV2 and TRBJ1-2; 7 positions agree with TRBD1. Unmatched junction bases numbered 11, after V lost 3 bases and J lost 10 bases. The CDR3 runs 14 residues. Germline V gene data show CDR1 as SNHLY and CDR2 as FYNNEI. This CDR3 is CASSDEAGGRDYTF. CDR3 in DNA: TGTGCCAGCAGTGATGAGGCAGGGGGGCGGGACTACACCTTC.

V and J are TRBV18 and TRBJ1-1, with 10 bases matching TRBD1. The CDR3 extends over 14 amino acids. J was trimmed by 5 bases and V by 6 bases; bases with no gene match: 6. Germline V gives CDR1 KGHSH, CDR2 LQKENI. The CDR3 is CASSSTGGRTEAFF. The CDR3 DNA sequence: TGTGCCAGCTCGTCGACAGGGGGCCGAACTGAAGCTTTCTTT.

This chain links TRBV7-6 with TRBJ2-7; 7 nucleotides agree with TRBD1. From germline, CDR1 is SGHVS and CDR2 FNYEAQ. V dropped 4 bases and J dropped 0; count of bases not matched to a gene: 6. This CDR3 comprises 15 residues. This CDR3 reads CASSSTGQDSYEQYF. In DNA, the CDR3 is TGTGCCAGCAGCTCGACCGGACAGGACTCCTACGAGCAGTACTTC.

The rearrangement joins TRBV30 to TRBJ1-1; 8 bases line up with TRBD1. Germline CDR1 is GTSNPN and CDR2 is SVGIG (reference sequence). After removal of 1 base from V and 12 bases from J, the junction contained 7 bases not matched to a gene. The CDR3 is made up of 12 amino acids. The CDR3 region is CAWSGWTGLTFF. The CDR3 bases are TGTGCCTGGAGTGGATGGACAGGGCTAACTTTCTTT.

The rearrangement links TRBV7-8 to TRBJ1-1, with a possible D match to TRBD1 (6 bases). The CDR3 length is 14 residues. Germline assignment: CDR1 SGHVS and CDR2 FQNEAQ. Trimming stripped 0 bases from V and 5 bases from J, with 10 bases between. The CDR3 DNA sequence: TGTGCCAGCAGCTTAGCGGGGGGGCGAACTGAAGCTTTCTTT. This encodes CASSLAGGRTEAFF.

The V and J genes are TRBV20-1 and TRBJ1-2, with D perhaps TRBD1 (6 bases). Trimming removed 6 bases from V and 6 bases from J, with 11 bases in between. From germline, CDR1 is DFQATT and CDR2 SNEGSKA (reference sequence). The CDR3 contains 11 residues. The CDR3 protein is CSARGLDGYTF. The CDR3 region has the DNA TGCAGTGCGAGGGGGTTGGATGGCTACACCTTC.

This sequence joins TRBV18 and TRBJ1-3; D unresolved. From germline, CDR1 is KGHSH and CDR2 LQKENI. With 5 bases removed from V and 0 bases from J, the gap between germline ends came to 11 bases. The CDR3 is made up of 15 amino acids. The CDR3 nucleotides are TGTGCCAGCTCATTCACAGTGGTCTCTGGAAACACCATATATTTT. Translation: CASSFTVVSGNTIYF.

The CDR3 bases are TGTGCCAGCGGGCCTAGCACCTACGAGCAGTACTTC. It encodes CASGPSTYEQYF. The rearrangement joins TRBV3-1 (or the pseudogene TRBV3-2) to TRBJ2-7; perhaps TRBD2 as D (5 bases). The CDR3 has 12 amino acids. The V end lost 8 bases, the J end lost 2 bases, and 10 bases lay between the germline ends. The V gene's germline CDR1 is LGHDT and CDR2 YNNKEL (reference sequence).

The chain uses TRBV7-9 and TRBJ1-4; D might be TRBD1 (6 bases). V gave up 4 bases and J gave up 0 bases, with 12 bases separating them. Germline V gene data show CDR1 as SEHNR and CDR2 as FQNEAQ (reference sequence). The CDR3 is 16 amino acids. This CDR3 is CASSWDTLTTNEKLFF. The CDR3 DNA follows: TGTGCCAGCAGCTGGGACACTCTCACAACTAATGAAAAACTGTTTTTT.

CDR3 bases: TGTGCCAGCAGTGCCGGGACAGTGGGGGGCGAGCAGTACTTC. As protein: CASSAGTVGGEQYF. This sequence joins TRBV9 and TRBJ2-7; D may be TRBD1 (7 bases). Trimming took 5 bases from V and 6 from J, leaving 18 bases between them. CDR3 size: 14 residues. Germline V gene lookup returns CDR1 SGDLS and CDR2 YYNGEE.

The CDR3 coding sequence is TGTGCCAGCAGCGCCGGGACAGGGCCTTACGAGCAGTACTTC. This gives the protein CASSAGTGPYEQYF. The chain combines TRBV9 with TRBJ2-7; 9 nucleotides line up with TRBD1. The length of the CDR3 is 14 residues. In germline, CDR1 is SGDLS, CDR2 YYNGEE. The V gene end was trimmed by 3 bases and the J gene end by 4 bases; junction bases not matched to a gene: 5.